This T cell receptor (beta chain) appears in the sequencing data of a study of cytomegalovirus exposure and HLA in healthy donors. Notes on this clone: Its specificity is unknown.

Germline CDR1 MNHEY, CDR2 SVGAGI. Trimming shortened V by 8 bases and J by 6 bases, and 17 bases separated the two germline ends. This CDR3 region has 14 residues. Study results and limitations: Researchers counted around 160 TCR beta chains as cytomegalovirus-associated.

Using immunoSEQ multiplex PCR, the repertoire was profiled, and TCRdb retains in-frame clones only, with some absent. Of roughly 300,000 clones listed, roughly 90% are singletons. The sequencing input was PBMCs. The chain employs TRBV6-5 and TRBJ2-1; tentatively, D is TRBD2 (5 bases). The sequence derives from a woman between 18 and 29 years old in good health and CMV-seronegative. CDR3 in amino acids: CASGSGLARNEQFF. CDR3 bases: TGTGCCAGCGGCAGCGGCCTCGCCCGCAATGAGCAGTTCTTC.